This entry lists 16 T cell receptor beta chains sequenced from one sample in a study of long-term antiretroviral therapy in people with HIV. Samples were assayed with immunoSEQ v3.0 at survey level. Only in-frame clones appear in the TCRdb table, and some are missing; sequencing was by immunoSEQ multiplex PCR. Among around 22,000 clones listed, 75% to 90% were seen once. This specimen consisted of unsorted PBMCs, obtained roughly 4.5 years after starting antiretroviral therapy. These TCRs come from a man under 40 with HIV.

This rearrangement joins TRBV5-5 to TRBJ2-7; 12 bases fit TRBD2. CDR3 length equals 14 residues. V was pared by 4 bases and J by 3 bases, with 2 bases of the junction left unmatched. Germline V gene data show CDR1 as SGHKS and CDR2 as YYEKEE (reference sequence). CDR3 in amino acids: CASSPTSGSYEQYF. Here the CDR3 DNA reads TGTGCCAGCAGCCCGACTAGCGGGAGCTACGAGCAGTACTTC. Looking up the rest from reference TRBV5-5 and TRBJ2-7 gives the full variable domain: DAGVTQSPTHLIKTRGQQVTLRCSPISGHKSVSWYQQVLGQGPQFIFQYYEKEERGRGNFPDRFSARQFPNYSSELNVNALLLGDSALYLCASSPTSGSYEQYFGPGTRLTVT.

In this sample, this clone turned up once. This chain links TRBV10-3 with TRBJ2-1; 7 positions agree with TRBD2. The CDR3 is 15 residues long. The junction had 10 bases not matched to a gene; V was cut back by 5 bases and J by 6 bases. Germline values: CDR1 ENHRY, CDR2 SYGVKD. CDR3 protein: CAISPLGGLANEQFF. The DNA for the CDR3 is TGTGCCATCAGTCCACTGGGGGGGTTGGCCAATGAGCAGTTCTTC.

The chain couples TRBV7-3 to TRBJ2-1, with 12 bases aligning to TRBD2. V shed 5 bases and J 6 bases; nucleotides not matched to a gene: 11. Germline CDR1 reads SGHTA; CDR2 reads FQGTGA. The CDR3 runs 17 residues. In DNA form, the CDR3 reads TGTGCCAGCAGCCTTCGGACTAGCGGGGTAAACGGCAATGAGCAGTTCTTC. As protein: CASSLRTSGVNGNEQFF.

This clone occurred a few times. This rearrangement joins TRBV28 to TRBJ1-3, with D possibly being TRBD1 (6 bases). Trimming took off 7 bases at V and 3 bases at J, with 13 bases between the two ends. This CDR3 region has 14 residues. Germline CDR1 is MDHEN and CDR2 is SYDVKM. The CDR3 DNA reads as TGTGCCAGCATCTCGGGGGCAGATGGAAACACCATATATTTT. Protein sequence: CASISGADGNTIYF.

V usage is TRBV7-9 and J usage is TRBJ2-7, with no clear D. The CDR3 is 13 residues long. Germline V gene lookup returns CDR1 SEHNR and CDR2 FQNEAQ (reference sequence). Trimming shortened V by 6 bases and J by 6 bases, and 15 bases separated the two germline ends. This CDR3 reads CASRGTGIFEQYF. The CDR3 nucleotides are TGTGCCAGCAGGGGAACTGGGATTTTCGAGCAGTACTTC.

DNA of the CDR3: TGTGCCAGCAGCCCCACCATAAGACAGGGTGGCTATGGCTACACCTTC. Its translation is CASSPTIRQGGYGYTF. V gene TRBV9 combines with J gene TRBJ1-2, with TRBD1 identical over 7 bases. With V trimmed by 4 bases and J by 4 bases, 13 bases remained unmatched. Looked up from germline, CDR1 is SGDLS and CDR2 is YYNGEE. This CDR3 is built from 16 residues.

This rearrangement joins TRBV11-2 to TRBJ2-5; TRBD2 aligns across 15 bases. V lost 9 bases to trimming and J lost 5 bases; unmatched junction nucleotides: 13. CDR1 and CDR2 (germline): SGHAT, FQNNGV. This CDR3 spans 17 amino acids. CDR3 region: CASGTSGGPGIGETQYF. As DNA, the CDR3 is TGTGCCAGTGGGACTAGCGGGGGGCCGGGGATCGGGGAGACCCAGTACTTC. The variable domain in full, with the rest retrieved from reference TRBV11-2 and TRBJ2-5, is EAGVAQSPRYKIIEKRQSVAFWCNPISGHATLYWYQQILGQGPKLLIQFQNNGVVDDSQLPKDRFSAERLKGVDSTLKIQPAKLEDSAVYLCASGTSGGPGIGETQYFGPGTRLLVL.

This clone was detected only a few times. V usage is TRBV6-5 and J usage is TRBJ1-3; D not resolved. Trimming shortened V by 2 bases and J by 4 bases, and 9 bases separated the two germline ends. The CDR3 has 14 amino acids. Germline loops: CDR1 MNHEY, CDR2 SVGAGI. The CDR3 region is CASSYGLSGNTIYF. Here the CDR3 DNA reads TGTGCCAGCAGTTACGGCTTGTCGGGAAACACCATATATTTT.

The chain is built from TRBV13 and TRBJ2-5, with TRBD2 matching 14 bases. CDR3 length: 18 amino acids. CDR1 is PRHDT, CDR2 FYEKMQ, per germline (reference sequence). With V trimmed by 2 bases and J by 7 bases, 12 bases remained unmatched. CDR3 sequence (DNA): TGTGCCAGCAGCTTACGGACTAGCGGGGGGCACCCACTTGGGACCCAGTACTTC. Amino acids: CASSLRTSGGHPLGTQYF.

In this sample, this clone turned up a few times. V and J are TRBV9 and TRBJ2-7; 10 nucleotides line up with TRBD1. After removal of 0 bases from V and 5 bases from J, the junction contained 8 bases not matched to a gene. The CDR3 extends over 16 amino acids. Germline V CDR1 and CDR2: SGDLS, YYNGEE. The CDR3 loop is CASSVAAGQGRNEQYF. CDR3 bases: TGTGCCAGCAGCGTAGCGGCGGGACAGGGGAGGAACGAGCAGTACTTC. Together with reference TRBV9 and TRBJ2-7, the CDR3 gives the full variable domain: DSGVTQTPKHLITATGQRVTLRCSPRSGDLSVYWYQQSLDQGLQFLIQYYNGEERAKGNILERFSAQQFPDLHSELNLSSLELGDSALYFCASSVAAGQGRNEQYFGPGTRLTVT.

The genes are TRBV19 and TRBJ2-1; tentatively, D is TRBD2 (6 bases). CDR1 and CDR2 (germline): LNHDA, SQIVND (reference sequence). V lost 1 base and J lost 3, with 13 bases in between. This CDR3 region has 16 residues. The CDR3 protein is CASSIGVTSHYNEQFF. DNA for the CDR3: TGTGCCAGTAGTATAGGCGTGACTAGTCACTACAATGAGCAGTTCTTC. Full variable domain (rest looked up from reference TRBV19 and TRBJ2-1): DGGITQSPKYLFRKEGQNVTLSCEQNLNHDAMYWYRQDPGQGLRLIYYSQIVNDFQKGDIAEGYSVSREKKESFPLTVTSAQKNPTAFYLCASSIGVTSHYNEQFFGPGTRLTVL.

This chain joins TRBV2 and TRBJ2-7, with D uncertain. Trimming shortened V by 3 bases and J by 0 bases, and 6 bases separated the two germline ends. The CDR3 spans 13 residues. The germline CDR1 and CDR2 sequences are SNHLY and FYNNEI. CDR3 nucleotides: TGTGCCAGCAGTGAGCGGTCCTCCTACGAGCAGTACTTC. This gives the protein CASSERSSYEQYF.

V and J are TRBV5-6 and TRBJ2-3, with D perhaps assigned TRBD1 or TRBD2 (5 bases each). CDR3 length equals 13 residues. From germline, CDR1 is SGHDT and CDR2 YYEEEE. V lost 3 bases and J 0 bases, leaving 5 bases between the germline ends. The CDR3 region is CASSWGSTDTQYF. Written as DNA, the CDR3 is TGTGCCAGCAGCTGGGGGAGCACAGATACGCAGTATTTT.

The rearrangement links TRBV5-1 to TRBJ2-7; possible D gene TRBD1, 5 bases. From germline, CDR1 is SGHRS and CDR2 YFSETQ. Trimming took off 4 bases at V and 6 bases at J, with 14 bases between the two ends. The CDR3 extends over 13 amino acids. The CDR3 DNA sequence: TGCGCCAGCAGCCAAACAGGAAATGGCGAGCAGTACTTC. Protein: CASSQTGNGEQYF.

The chain links TRBV29-1 to TRBJ2-1, with TRBD2 identical over 12 bases. The V gene end was trimmed by 4 bases and the J gene end by 10 bases; junction bases not matched to a gene: 14. CDR1 and CDR2 from the germline V gene are SQVTM and ANQGSEA. The CDR3 consists of 16 residues. The CDR3 region is CSVGNTGLAGEEEQFF. CDR3 in DNA: TGCAGCGTTGGGAATACGGGACTAGCGGGCGAGGAGGAGCAGTTCTTC.

The V and J genes are TRBV11-1 and TRBJ2-7; D ambiguous. CDR3 length: 10 amino acids. Germline CDR1 and CDR2: SGHAT and FQDESV (reference sequence). V lost 6 bases and J lost 5, with 5 bases in between. The CDR3 is CASRVHEQYF. CDR3 in DNA: TGTGCCAGCAGGGTCCACGAGCAGTACTTC.